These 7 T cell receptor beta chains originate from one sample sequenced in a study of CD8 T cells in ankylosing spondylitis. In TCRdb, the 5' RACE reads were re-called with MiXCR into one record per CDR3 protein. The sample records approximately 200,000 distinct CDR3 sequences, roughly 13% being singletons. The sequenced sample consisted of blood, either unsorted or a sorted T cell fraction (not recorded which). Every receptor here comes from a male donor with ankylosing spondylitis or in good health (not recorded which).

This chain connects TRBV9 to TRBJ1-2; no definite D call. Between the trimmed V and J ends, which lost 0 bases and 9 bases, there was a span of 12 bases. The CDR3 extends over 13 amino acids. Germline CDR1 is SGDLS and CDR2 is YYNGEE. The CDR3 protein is CASSVGQDLRYTF. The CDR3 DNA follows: TGTGCCAGCAGCGTAGGGCAGGATCTTCGCTACACCTTC.

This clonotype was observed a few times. The CDR3 bases are TGCGCCAGCAGCCAAGTTGGGGGGGACTATGGCTACACCTTC. Translation gives CASSQVGGDYGYTF. This sequence joins TRBV4-1 and TRBJ1-2; maybe TRBD1 (5 bases). V shed 1 base and J shed 3 bases, with 9 bases lying between them. Germline V lookup: CDR1 MGHRA, CDR2 YSYEKL. This CDR3 comprises 14 residues.

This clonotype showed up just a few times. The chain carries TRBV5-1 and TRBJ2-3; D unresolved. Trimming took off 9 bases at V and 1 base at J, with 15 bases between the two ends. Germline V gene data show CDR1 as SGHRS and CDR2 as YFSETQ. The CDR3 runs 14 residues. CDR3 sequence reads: CATSPEHRTDTQYF. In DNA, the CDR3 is TGCGCCACTTCCCCTGAGCACCGCACAGATACGCAGTATTTT.

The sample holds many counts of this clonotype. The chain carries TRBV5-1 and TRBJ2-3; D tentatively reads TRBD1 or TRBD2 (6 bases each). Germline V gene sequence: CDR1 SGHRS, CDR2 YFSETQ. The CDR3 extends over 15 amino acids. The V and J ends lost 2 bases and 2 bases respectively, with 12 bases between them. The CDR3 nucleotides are TGCGCCAGCAGCTTTAACGGGGGCCTCACAGATACGCAGTATTTT. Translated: CASSFNGGLTDTQYF.

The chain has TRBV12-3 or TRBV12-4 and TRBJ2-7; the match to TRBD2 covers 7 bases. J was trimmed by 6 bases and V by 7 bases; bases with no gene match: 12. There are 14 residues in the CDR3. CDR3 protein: CASNPWGGIFEQYF. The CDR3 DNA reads TGTGCCAGCAACCCTTGGGGGGGGATATTCGAGCAGTACTTC.

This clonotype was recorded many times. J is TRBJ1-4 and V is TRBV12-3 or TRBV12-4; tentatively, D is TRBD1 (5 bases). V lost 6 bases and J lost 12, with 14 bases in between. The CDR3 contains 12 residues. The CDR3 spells CASSNRRRELFF. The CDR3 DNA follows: TGTGCCAGCAGCAACAGGAGGAGGGAACTGTTTTTT.

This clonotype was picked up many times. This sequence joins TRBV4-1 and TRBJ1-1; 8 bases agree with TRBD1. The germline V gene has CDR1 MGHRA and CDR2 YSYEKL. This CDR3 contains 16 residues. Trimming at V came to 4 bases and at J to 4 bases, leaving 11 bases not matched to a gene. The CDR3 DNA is TGCGCCAGCAGCCCTTTCCAGGGGGCGAGTGGCACTGAAGCTTTCTTT. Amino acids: CASSPFQGASGTEAFF.